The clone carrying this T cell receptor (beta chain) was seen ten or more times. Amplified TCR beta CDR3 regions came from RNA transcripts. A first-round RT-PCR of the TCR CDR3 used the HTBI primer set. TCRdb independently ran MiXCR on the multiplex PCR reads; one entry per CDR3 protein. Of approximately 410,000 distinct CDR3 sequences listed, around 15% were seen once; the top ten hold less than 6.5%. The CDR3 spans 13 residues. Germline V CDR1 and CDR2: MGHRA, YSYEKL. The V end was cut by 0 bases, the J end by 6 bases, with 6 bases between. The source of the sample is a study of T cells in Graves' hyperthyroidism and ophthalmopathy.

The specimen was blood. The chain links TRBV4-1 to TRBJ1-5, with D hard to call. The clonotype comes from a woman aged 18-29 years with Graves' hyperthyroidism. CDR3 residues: CASSQEGSQPQHF. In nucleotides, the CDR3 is TGCGCCAGCAGCCAAGAGGGCAGTCAGCCCCAGCATTTT.